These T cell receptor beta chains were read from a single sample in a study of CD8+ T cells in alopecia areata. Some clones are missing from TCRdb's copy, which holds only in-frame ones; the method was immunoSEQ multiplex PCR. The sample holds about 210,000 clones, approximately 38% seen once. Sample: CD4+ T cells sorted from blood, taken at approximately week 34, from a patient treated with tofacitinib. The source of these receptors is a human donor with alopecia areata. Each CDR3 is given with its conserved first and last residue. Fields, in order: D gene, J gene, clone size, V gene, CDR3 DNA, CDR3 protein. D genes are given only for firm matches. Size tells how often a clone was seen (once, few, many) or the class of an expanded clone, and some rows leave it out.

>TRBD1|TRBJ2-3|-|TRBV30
TGTGCCTGGAGCCGACAGGGGGCTAGCACAGATACGCAGTATTTT
CAWSRQGASTDTQYF
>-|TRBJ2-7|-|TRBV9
TGTGCCAGCAGTCGCCGGGACACCTCCTCCTACGAGCAGTACTTC
CASSRRDTSSYEQYF
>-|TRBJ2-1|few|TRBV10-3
TGTGCCATCAGTGAGGGGCAGGGGGGACAGTTCTTC
CAISEGQGGQFF
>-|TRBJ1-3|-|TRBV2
TGTGCCAGCAGTACAAGGAACACCATATATTTT
CASSTRNTIYF
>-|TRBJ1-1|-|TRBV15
TGTGCCACCAGCTTCAGGGACGGCGCGGAAAGAGCTTTCTTT
CATSFRDGAERAFF
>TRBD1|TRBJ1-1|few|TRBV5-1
TGCGCCAGCAGCTCCGGGACAGGGGGACTGGGCACTGAAGCTTTCTTT
CASSSGTGGLGTEAFF
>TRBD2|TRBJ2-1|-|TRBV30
TGTGCCTGGAGTGGCATAGGGACTAGCGGGAACAATGAGCAGTTCTTC
CAWSGIGTSGNNEQFF
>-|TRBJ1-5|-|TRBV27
TGTGCCAGCATACGGGACGTGAATCAGCCCCAGCATTTT
CASIRDVNQPQHF
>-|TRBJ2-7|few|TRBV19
TGTGCCAGTAGTACCGGGACCCTCGAACTCCAGCAGTACTTC
CASSTGTLELQQYF
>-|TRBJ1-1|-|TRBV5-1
TGCGCCAGTGGGACGAACACTGAAGCTTTCTTT
CASGTNTEAFF
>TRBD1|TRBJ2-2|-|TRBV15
TGTGCCACCAGCAGAGACCTCGCAGGGGGCAGCACCGGGGAGCTGTTTTTT
CATSRDLAGGSTGELFF
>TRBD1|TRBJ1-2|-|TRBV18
TGTGCCAGCTCACCAAACAGGGGCTATGGCTACACCTTC
CASSPNRGYGYTF
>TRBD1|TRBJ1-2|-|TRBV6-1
TGTGCCAGCAGAAAACTCGGGACAGGGAATGGCTACACCTTC
CASRKLGTGNGYTF
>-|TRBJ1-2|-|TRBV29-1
TGCAGCGTTCATGGGACTGACGATGGCTACACCTTC
CSVHGTDDGYTF
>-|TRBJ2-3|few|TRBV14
TGTGCCAGCAGCCAAGATGTGCTTGCGGATACGCAGTATTTT
CASSQDVLADTQYF
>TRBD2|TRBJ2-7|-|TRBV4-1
TGTGCCAGCAGCCCCGAAGCGGGAGCGGGCTACGAGCAGTACTTC
CASSPEAGAGYEQYF
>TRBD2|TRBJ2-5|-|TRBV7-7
TGTGCTAGCAGCCCCCTAGCGGGAGCCATCCAAGAGACCCAGTACTTC
CASSPLAGAIQETQYF
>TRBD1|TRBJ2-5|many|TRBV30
TGTGCCATTACGCGACAGGGGACGCCTAACAGTACCCAGTACTTC
CAITRQGTPNSTQYF
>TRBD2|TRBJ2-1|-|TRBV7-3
TGTGCCAGCAGCCAAGAGGCGGGAGAAGAGCAGTTCTTC
CASSQEAGEEQFF
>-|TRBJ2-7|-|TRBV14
TGTGCCAGCAGCCCGAGGGTGTCCTACGAGCAGTACTTC
CASSPRVSYEQYF
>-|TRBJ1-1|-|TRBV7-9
TGTGCCAGCAGCTTAAGTCGACGCGGGAACACTGAAGCTTTCTTT
CASSLSRRGNTEAFF
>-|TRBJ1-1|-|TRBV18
TGTGCCAGCTCACGGGACACAGGCACTGAAGCTTTCTTT
CASSRDTGTEAFF
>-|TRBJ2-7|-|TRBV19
TGTGCCAGTAGTAGGCAGGGCTACGAGCAGTACTTC
CASSRQGYEQYF
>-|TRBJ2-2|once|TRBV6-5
TGTGCCAGCACCCTGGGACTTGTGAACACCGGGGAGCTGTTTTTT
CASTLGLVNTGELFF
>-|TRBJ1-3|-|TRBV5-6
TGTGCCAGCAGCTTGTTGTCGGCGACAATCTCTGGAAACACCATATATTTT
CASSLLSATISGNTIYF
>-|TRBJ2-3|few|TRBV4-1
TGCGCCAGCAGCCAAGATGATTACCCTGGGGGACCAGATACGCAGTATTTT
CASSQDDYPGGPDTQYF
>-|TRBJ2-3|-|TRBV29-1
TGCAGCGTCCCCAAGGGGCCTAGCACAGATACGCAGTATTTT
CSVPKGPSTDTQYF
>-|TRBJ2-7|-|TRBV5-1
TGCGCCAGCACCCCAGACGCGGGGGCCGAGCAGTACTTC
CASTPDAGAEQYF
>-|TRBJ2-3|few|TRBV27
TGTGCCAGCAGTTTCCTCCCACGCGCAGATACGCAGTATTTT
CASSFLPRADTQYF
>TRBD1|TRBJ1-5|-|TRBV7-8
TGTGCCAGCAGCCCCGACAGGGGGCTTAGCAATCAGCCCCAGCATTTT
CASSPDRGLSNQPQHF
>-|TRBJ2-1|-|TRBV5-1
TGCGCCAGCGCCCGGACAAATCAGAACAATGAGCAGTTCTTC
CASARTNQNNEQFF
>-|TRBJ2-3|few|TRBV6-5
TGTGCCAGCAGCCTGTCGGGGGTCCGCACAGATACGCAGTATTTT
CASSLSGVRTDTQYF
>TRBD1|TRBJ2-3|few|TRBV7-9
TGTGCCAGCAGCTTAGAGGTAGGGGGCCGAGATACGCAGTATTTT
CASSLEVGGRDTQYF
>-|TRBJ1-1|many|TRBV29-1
TGCAGTTACGCTCAGGGGAACACTGAAGCTTTCTTT
CSYAQGNTEAFF
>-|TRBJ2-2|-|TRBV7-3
TGTGCCAGCAGCCCTACAACGAACACCGGGGAGCTGTTTTTT
CASSPTTNTGELFF